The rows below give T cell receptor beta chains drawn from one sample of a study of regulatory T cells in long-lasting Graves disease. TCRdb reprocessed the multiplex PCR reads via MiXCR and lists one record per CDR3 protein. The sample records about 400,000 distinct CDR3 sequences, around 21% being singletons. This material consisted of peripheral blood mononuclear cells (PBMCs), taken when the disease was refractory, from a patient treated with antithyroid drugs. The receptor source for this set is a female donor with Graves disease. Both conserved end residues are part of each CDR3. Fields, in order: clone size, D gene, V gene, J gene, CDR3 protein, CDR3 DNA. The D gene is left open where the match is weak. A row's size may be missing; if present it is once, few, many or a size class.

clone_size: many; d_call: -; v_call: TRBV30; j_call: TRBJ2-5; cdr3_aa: CAWSFAGFETQYF; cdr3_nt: TGTGCCTGGAGTTTCGCGGGGTTTGAGACCCAGTACTTC
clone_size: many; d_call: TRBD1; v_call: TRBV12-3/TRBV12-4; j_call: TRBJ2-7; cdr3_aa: CASSLSQGAPEQYF; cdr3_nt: TGTGCCAGCAGTTTGTCGCAGGGGGCACCCGAGCAGTACTTC
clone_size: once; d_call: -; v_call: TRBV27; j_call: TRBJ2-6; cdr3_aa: CASNPTDPSGANVLTF; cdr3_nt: TGTGCCAGCAACCCAACAGACCCCTCTGGGGCCAACGTCCTGACTTTC
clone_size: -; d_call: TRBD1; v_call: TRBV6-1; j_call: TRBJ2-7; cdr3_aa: CASRGQGSVGQYF; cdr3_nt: TGTGCCAGCAGGGGACAGGGATCGGTCGGGCAGTACTTC
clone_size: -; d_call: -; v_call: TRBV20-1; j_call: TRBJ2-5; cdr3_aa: CSASTRDVRRETQYF; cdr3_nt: TGCAGTGCTAGCACCCGGGACGTTCGGCGGGAGACCCAGTACTTC
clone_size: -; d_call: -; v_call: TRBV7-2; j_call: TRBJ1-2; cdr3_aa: CASNRDSLYGYTF; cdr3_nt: TGTGCCAGCAACCGAGACAGTCTCTATGGCTACACCTTC
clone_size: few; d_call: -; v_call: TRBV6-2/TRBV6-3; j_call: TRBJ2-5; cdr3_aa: CASSYSLADQETQYF; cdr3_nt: TGTGCCAGCAGTTACTCCTTAGCGGACCAAGAGACCCAGTACTTC
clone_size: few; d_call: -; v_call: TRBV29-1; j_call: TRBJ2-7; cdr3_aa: CSVEDDWGEYEQYF; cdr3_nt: TGCAGCGTTGAAGATGACTGGGGTGAATACGAGCAGTACTTC
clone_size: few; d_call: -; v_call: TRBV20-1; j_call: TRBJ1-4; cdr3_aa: CSARDSQRANEKLFF; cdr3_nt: TGCAGTGCTAGAGATTCCCAGCGCGCTAATGAAAAACTGTTTTTT
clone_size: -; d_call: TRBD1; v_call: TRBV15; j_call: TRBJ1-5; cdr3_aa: CAISPDRGHQPQHF; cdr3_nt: TGTGCCATAAGCCCGGACAGGGGCCATCAGCCCCAGCATTTT
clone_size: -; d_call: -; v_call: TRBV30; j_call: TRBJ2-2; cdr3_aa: CAWVRGEAGELFF; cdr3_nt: TGTGCCTGGGTCAGGGGCGAGGCCGGGGAGCTGTTTTTT
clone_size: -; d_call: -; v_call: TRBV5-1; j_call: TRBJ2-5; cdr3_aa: CASSFFRGLSETQYF; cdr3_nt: TGCGCCAGCAGCTTCTTCCGGGGTTTATCGGAGACCCAGTACTTC
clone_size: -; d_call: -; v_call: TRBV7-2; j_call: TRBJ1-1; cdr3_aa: CASRDTMNTEAFF; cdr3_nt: TGTGCCAGCAGGGACACTATGAACACTGAAGCTTTCTTT
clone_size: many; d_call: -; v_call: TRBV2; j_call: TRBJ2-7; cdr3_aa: CASSDGAGNTYEQYF; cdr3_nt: TGTGCCAGCAGTGATGGGGCAGGGAATACCTACGAGCAGTACTTC
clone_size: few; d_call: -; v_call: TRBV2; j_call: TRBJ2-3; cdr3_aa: CASTMSSSTDTQYF; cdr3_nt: TGTGCCAGCACAATGTCCAGCTCCACAGATACGCAGTATTTT
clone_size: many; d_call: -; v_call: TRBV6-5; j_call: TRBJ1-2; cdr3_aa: CASSYSRGSGYGYTF; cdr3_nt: TGTGCCAGCAGTTACTCGAGAGGTTCCGGCTATGGCTACACCTTC
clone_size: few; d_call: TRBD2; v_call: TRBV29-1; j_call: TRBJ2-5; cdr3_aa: CSVEGLSGTSGETQYF; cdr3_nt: TGCAGCGTTGAAGGTCTATCCGGGACTAGCGGAGAGACCCAGTACTTC
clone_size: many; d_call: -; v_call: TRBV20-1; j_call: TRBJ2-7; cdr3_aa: CSASISGTRDYEQYF; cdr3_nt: TGCAGTGCTAGTATTTCAGGGACACGAGACTACGAGCAGTACTTC
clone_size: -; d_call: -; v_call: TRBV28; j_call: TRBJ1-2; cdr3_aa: CASSSVGSAGYTF; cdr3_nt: TGTGCCAGCAGCTCCGTCGGGTCTGCTGGCTACACCTTC
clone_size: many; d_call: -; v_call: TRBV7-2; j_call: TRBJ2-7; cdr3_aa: CASSLAVFPSPSPYEQYF; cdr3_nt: TGTGCCAGCAGCTTAGCTGTCTTCCCATCTCCGTCCCCCTACGAGCAGTACTTC
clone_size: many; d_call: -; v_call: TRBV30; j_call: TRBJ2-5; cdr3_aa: CAWSVLPQGRGETQYF; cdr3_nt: TGTGCCTGGAGTGTCTTACCACAGGGCCGAGGAGAGACCCAGTACTTC
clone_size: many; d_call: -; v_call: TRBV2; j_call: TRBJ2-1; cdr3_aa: CASSELGRSSYNEQFF; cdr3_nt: TGTGCCAGCAGTGAACTCGGCCGGAGCTCCTACAATGAGCAGTTCTTC
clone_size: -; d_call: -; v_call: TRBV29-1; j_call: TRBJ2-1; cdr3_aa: CSVEPRLESYNEQFF; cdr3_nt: TGCAGCGTTGAACCCCGGCTAGAGTCCTACAATGAGCAGTTCTTC
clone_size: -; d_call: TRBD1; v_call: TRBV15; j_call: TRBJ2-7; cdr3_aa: CATSRLGQAYYEQYF; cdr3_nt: TGTGCCACCAGCAGATTGGGACAGGCCTACTACGAGCAGTACTTC
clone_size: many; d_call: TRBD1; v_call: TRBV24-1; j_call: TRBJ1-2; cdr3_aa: CATSDQDRGYGYTF; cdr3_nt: TGTGCCACCAGTGACCAAGACAGGGGCTATGGCTACACCTTC
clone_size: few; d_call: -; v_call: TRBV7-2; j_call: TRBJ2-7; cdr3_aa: CASSSLLVPALYEQYF; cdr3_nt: TGTGCCAGCAGCTCCCTTTTGGTCCCAGCCTTATACGAGCAGTACTTC
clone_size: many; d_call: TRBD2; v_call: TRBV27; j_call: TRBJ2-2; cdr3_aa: CASKLAGGTGELFF; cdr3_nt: TGTGCCAGCAAACTAGCGGGGGGTACCGGGGAGCTGTTTTTT
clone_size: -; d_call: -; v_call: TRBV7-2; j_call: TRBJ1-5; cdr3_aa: CASSPNFGEPQHF; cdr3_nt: TGTGCCAGCAGCCCTAATTTTGGAGAGCCCCAGCATTTT
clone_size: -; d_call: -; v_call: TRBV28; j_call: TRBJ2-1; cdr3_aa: CASSLTERRNEQFF; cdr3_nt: TGTGCCAGCAGTTTAACCGAAAGAAGGAATGAGCAGTTCTTC
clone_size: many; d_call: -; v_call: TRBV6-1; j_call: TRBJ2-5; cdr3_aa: CASLVGRVQETQYF; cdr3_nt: TGTGCCAGCTTAGTAGGGCGAGTCCAAGAGACCCAGTACTTC
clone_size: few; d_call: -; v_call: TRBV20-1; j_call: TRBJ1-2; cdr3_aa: CSARVGGDGYTF; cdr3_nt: TGCAGTGCTAGAGTCGGCGGGGATGGCTACACCTTC
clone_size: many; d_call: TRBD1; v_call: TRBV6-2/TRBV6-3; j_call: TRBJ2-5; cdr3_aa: CATSGQQETQYF; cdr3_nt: TGTGCCACTTCGGGACAGCAAGAGACCCAGTACTTC
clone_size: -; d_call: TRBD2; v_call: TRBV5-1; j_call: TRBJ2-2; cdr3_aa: CASSLSVLAGGHSTGELFF; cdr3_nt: TGCGCCAGCAGCTTGTCGGTCCTAGCGGGAGGGCACAGCACCGGGGAGCTGTTTTTT
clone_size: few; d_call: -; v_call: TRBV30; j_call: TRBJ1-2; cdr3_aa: CAWSFTAYGYTF; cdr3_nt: TGTGCCTGGAGTTTCACCGCCTATGGCTACACCTTC
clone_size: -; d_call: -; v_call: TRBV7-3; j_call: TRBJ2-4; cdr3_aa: CASSPGPPGDIQYF; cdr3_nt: TGTGCCAGCAGCCCTGGACCCCCCGGGGACATTCAGTACTTC
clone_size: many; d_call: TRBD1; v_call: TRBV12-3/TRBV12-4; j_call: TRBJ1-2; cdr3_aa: CASISSGQRNYGYTF; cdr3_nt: TGTGCCAGCATCTCCTCGGGACAGCGTAACTATGGCTACACCTTC
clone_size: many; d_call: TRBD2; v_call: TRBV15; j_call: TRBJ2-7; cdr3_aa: CATSRELAGGSYEQYF; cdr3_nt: TGTGCCACCAGCAGAGAACTAGCGGGAGGTTCCTACGAGCAGTACTTC
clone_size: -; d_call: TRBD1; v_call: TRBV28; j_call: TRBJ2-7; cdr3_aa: CASRPGQALWEQYF; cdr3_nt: TGTGCCAGCAGACCGGGACAGGCCCTTTGGGAGCAGTACTTC
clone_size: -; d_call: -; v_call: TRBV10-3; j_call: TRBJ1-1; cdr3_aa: CAISDPQLTLNTEAFF; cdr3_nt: TGTGCCATCAGTGACCCACAACTGACCTTGAACACTGAAGCTTTCTTT
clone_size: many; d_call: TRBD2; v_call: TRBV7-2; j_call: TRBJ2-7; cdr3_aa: CASSSGGRAYEQYF; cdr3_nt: TGTGCCAGCAGCTCGGGCGGGAGGGCCTACGAGCAGTACTTC
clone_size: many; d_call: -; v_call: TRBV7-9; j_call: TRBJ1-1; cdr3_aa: CASSLDPSTPEAFF; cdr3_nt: TGTGCCAGCAGCTTAGACCCCAGTACTCCTGAAGCTTTCTTT
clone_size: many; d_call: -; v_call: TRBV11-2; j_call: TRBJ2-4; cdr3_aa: CASSLLGAGKNIQYF; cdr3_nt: TGTGCCAGCAGCTTGCTCGGGGCAGGGAAAAACATTCAGTACTTC
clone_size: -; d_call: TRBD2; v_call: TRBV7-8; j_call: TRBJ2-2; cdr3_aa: CASSLWLAANTGELFF; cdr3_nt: TGTGCCAGCAGCTTATGGCTAGCGGCGAACACCGGGGAGCTGTTTTTT
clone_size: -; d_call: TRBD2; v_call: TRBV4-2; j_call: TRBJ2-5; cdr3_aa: CASSPGGGSWETQYF; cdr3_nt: TGTGCCAGCAGCCCGGGGGGGGGCTCATGGGAGACCCAGTACTTC
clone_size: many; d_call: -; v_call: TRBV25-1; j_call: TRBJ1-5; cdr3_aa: CASSRPRGPLSSLDNQPQHF; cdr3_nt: TGTGCCAGCAGCCGCCCTCGCGGCCCACTCTCCTCCCTGGACAATCAGCCCCAGCATTTT
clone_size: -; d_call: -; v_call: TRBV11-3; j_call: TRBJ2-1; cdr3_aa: CASSGGQDHNEQFF; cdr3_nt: TGTGCCAGCAGCGGAGGACAAGACCACAATGAGCAGTTCTTC
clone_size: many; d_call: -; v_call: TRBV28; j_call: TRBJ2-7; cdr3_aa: CASSLAVGTYEQYF; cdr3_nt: TGTGCCAGCAGTTTGGCGGTGGGGACCTACGAGCAGTACTTC
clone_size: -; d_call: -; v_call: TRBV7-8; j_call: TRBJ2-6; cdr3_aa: CASSLFSDYPSGANVLTF; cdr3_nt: TGTGCCAGCAGCTTGTTCTCGGACTACCCCTCTGGGGCCAACGTCCTGACTTTC
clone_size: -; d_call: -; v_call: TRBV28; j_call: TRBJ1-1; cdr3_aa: CASRDSVSFMNTEAFF; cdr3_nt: TGTGCCAGCAGGGACAGCGTATCCTTCATGAACACTGAAGCTTTCTTT
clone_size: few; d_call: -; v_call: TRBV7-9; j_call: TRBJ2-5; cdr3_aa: CASSPWREETQYF; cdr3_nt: TGTGCCAGCAGCCCCTGGAGGGAGGAGACCCAGTACTTC
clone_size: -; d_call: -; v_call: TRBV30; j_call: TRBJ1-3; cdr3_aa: CAWTSSGNTIYF; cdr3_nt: TGTGCCTGGACGAGCTCTGGAAACACCATATATTTT
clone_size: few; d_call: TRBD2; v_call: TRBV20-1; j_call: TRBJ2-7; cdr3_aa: CSAWTSPYEQYF; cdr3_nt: TGCAGTGCGTGGACTAGCCCATACGAGCAGTACTTC
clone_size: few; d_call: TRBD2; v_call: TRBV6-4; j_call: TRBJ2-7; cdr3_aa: CASSSPRTSGRYEQYF; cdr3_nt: TGTGCCAGCAGTTCACCGAGGACTAGCGGGAGATACGAGCAGTACTTC
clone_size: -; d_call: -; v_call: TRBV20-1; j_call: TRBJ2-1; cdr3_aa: CSAISDYNEQFF; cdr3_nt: TGCAGTGCTATATCCGACTACAATGAGCAGTTCTTC